The 22 T cell receptor beta chains below all came from one sample that was sequenced in a study of T cells in Graves' hyperthyroidism and ophthalmopathy. Amplified regions were TCR beta CDR3 sequences from RNA transcripts. Researchers ran a first-round RT-PCR on the TCR CDR3 using the HTBI primer set. MiXCR, run by TCRdb on the multiplex PCR reads, gives a single entry per CDR3 protein. The table lists 37,000 or so distinct CDR3 sequences, 50% to 55% of them singletons. Material for sequencing was blood. These receptors were collected from a man between 35 and 55 years old with Graves' ophthalmopathy.

To note about this clonotype: Because it lacks the conserved phenylalanine or tryptophan at the end, this CDR3 is likely a read error. This chain links TRBV10-3 with TRBJ2-7; D is perhaps TRBD2 (5 bases). V was shortened by 3 bases and J by 1 base, with 10 bases between the two germline ends. This CDR3 has 14 residues. Germline CDR1 ENHRY, CDR2 SYGVKD. CDR3 DNA: TGTGCCATCAGTGAACGGGAATGGTCCTACGAGCAGTACCTC. Translating gives CAISEREWSYEQYL.

This clonotype was detected many times. V gene TRBV20-1 combines with J gene TRBJ1-1; TRBD1 agrees at 8 bases. In germline, CDR1 is DFQATT, CDR2 SNEGSKA (reference sequence). The CDR3 contains 15 residues. J was trimmed by 0 bases and V by 6 bases; bases with no gene match: 9. The CDR3 DNA reads TGCAGTGCCTTTGACAGGGGCCAAATGAACACTGAAGCTTTCTTT. As protein: CSAFDRGQMNTEAFF.

The chain links TRBV9 to TRBJ1-6, with TRBD1 identical over 7 bases. Germline V gene sequence: CDR1 SGDLS, CDR2 YYNGEE. V trimming: 0 bases; J trimming: 10 bases; junction bases outside the gene matches: 7. The CDR3 length is 15 residues. This CDR3 reads CASSVAGTVGSPLHF. The CDR3 nucleotides read TGTGCCAGCAGCGTAGCCGGGACAGTCGGGTCACCCCTCCACTTT.

This clonotype was counted ten times or more. The J gene is TRBJ1-5, the V gene TRBV18; TRBD1 is a possible D gene (6 bases). Trimming removed 3 bases from V and 8 bases from J, with 11 bases in between. CDR1 and CDR2 (germline): KGHSH, LQKENI. The CDR3 has 13 residues. The CDR3 bases are TGTGCCAGCTCACCGAGGACAGCGGAGCCCCAGCATTTT. Amino acids: CASSPRTAEPQHF.

This clonotype came up many times. The rearrangement links TRBV6-5 to TRBJ2-7; D may be TRBD2 (6 bases). The germline V gene has CDR1 MNHEY and CDR2 SVGAGI. V was pared by 7 bases and J by 5 bases, with 12 bases between. The CDR3 covers 12 residues. The CDR3 region is CASTQGGNEQYF. The CDR3 coding sequence is TGTGCCAGCACCCAGGGAGGTAACGAGCAGTACTTC.

J is TRBJ1-5 and V is TRBV20-1, with D hard to call. The germline CDR1 and CDR2 sequences are DFQATT and SNEGSKA (reference sequence). The CDR3 consists of 15 residues. Between the trimmed V and J ends, which lost 1 base and 4 bases, there was a span of 14 bases. The CDR3 loop reads CSARGVGSTNQPQHF. CDR3 DNA: TGCAGTGCTAGAGGGGTAGGCAGCACTAATCAGCCCCAGCATTTT.

This clonotype was detected many times. A much larger clonotype is one base distant, so this may be a read error. The rearrangement uses TRBV6-1 and TRBJ2-5; 9 bases agree with TRBD1. Germline loops: CDR1 MNHNS, CDR2 SASEGT. CDR3 length: 15 amino acids. The V and J ends lost 4 bases and 4 bases, in that order; junction bases with no gene match: 7. Here the CDR3 DNA reads TGTGCCAGCAGTGGCGGACAGGGGTGGACAGAGACCCAGTACTTC. Protein sequence: CASSGGQGWTETQYF.

This clonotype has at least ten counts. The rearrangement links TRBV20-1 to TRBJ1-1; 8 bases match TRBD1. Germline values: CDR1 DFQATT, CDR2 SNEGSKA (reference sequence). Trimming cost V 2 bases and J 7 bases; bases outside gene matches: 6. The CDR3 runs 13 residues. The DNA of the CDR3 is TGCAGTGCTAGACACAGGGGGAGTGTTGAAGCTTTCTTT. This codes for CSARHRGSVEAFF.

CDR3 sequence (DNA): TGTGCCAGCAGCGTAGAGACAGGGGTGGGCAATGAGCAGTATTTT. Translation: CASSVETGVGNEQYF. V is TRBV9 and J is TRBJ2-3, with 8 bases aligning to TRBD1. Per the germline V gene, CDR1 is SGDLS and CDR2 is YYNGEE. The CDR3 is made up of 15 amino acids. The V segment lost 0 bases and the J segment 11 bases; nucleotides outside the gene matches: 11.

Comments on this clonotype: A much larger clone lies one base from this, so it may be a read error. Lacking the conserved final phenylalanine or tryptophan, this CDR3 likely reflects a read error. The rearrangement links TRBV3-1 to TRBJ1-6; D is unresolved. Germline V gene lookup returns CDR1 LGHDT and CDR2 YNNKEL (reference sequence). This CDR3 is 16 amino acids long. V lost 1 base and J lost 14, with 21 bases in between. The CDR3, as DNA: TGTGCCAGCAGCCAAGGACCGGGTCGACTTAAGAAATCCCTCCACCTT. It translates to CASSQGPGRLKKSLHL.

This clonotype was observed once. J is TRBJ1-2 and V is TRBV20-1, with 8 positions matching TRBD1. The CDR3 spans 14 residues. Germline lookup yields CDR1 DFQATT and CDR2 SNEGSKA (reference sequence). V lost 1 base and J lost 6; bases outside the gene matches: 7. The CDR3 DNA sequence: TGCAGTGCTAGAGGCCCACAGGGGGTCGATGGCTACACCTTC. Translation: CSARGPQGVDGYTF.

This clonotype occurred many times. The V gene is TRBV5-1, the J gene TRBJ2-1; 9 nucleotides align to TRBD2. Germline CDR1 and CDR2: SGHRS and YFSETQ. This CDR3 spans 15 amino acids. After removal of 6 bases from V and 9 bases from J, the junction contained 13 bases not matched to a gene. CDR3 bases: TGCGCCAGCACCTGGACTAGCGAAGGATCCAGTGAGCAGTTCTTC. This encodes CASTWTSEGSSEQFF.

In nucleotides, the CDR3 is TGTGCCAGCGTAGGAGGGGGGTGGGACAGCTCCTACAATGAGCAGTTCTTC. Translation: CASVGGGWDSSYNEQFF. The chain combines TRBV25-1 with TRBJ2-1, with a tentative D call TRBD1 (7 bases). The CDR3 has 17 amino acids. Trimming shortened V by 8 bases and J by 0 bases, and 20 bases separated the two germline ends. The germline V gene encodes CDR1 MGHDK and CDR2 SYGVNS.

In its sample, this clonotype was seen once. The CDR3 carries no conserved terminal phenylalanine or tryptophan, so it likely arises from a read error. The DNA is left out, because the CDR3 cannot be placed on it with certainty; the CDR3 is given as TCRdb lists it. The V gene is TRBV19, the J gene TRBJ1-3. The CDR3 spans 10 amino acids, including both terminal residues. In germline, CDR1 is LNHDA, CDR2 SQIVND (reference sequence). The CDR3 region is CASSIVSGYT.

On this clonotype itself: One junction end does not reproduce the germline sequence, and a read error may be involved. The CDR3 DNA sequence: TGTGCCAGCAGCAGGACTCGCGGCACAGATACGCAGTATTTC. Amino acid sequence: CASSRTRGTDTQYF. V is TRBV6-5 and J is TRBJ2-3; possibly TRBD2 for D (5 bases). Per the germline V gene, CDR1 is MNHEY and CDR2 is SVGAGI. The CDR3 has 14 amino acids.

This chain uses TRBV19 with TRBJ2-1; 11 bases match TRBD2. The CDR3 contains 16 residues. CDR1 is LNHDA and CDR2 is SQIVND in the germline V gene (reference sequence). J lost 4 bases, V lost 6 bases, and 8 bases had no gene match. This CDR3 reads CASSKGIAGGYNEQFF. The CDR3 nucleotides are TGTGCCAGTAGCAAGGGGATAGCGGGAGGGTACAATGAGCAGTTCTTC.

This clonotype has at least ten counts. This chain joins TRBV28 and TRBJ2-7; D remains unclear. V gave up 5 bases and J gave up 7 bases, with 12 bases separating them. Germline CDR1 reads MDHEN; CDR2 reads SYDVKM. The CDR3 consists of 12 residues. CDR3 region: CASSDQTREQYF. The CDR3 DNA follows: TGTGCCAGCAGTGACCAGACGAGAGAGCAGTACTTC.

As to this clonotype: A much larger clone is a single base away; this may be a read error. Because the CDR3 is missing its conserved closing phenylalanine or tryptophan, this is likely a read error. V usage is TRBV30 and J usage is TRBJ1-1; D ambiguous. Germline values: CDR1 GTSNPN, CDR2 SVGIG (reference sequence). CDR3 size: 14 residues. V gave up 4 bases and J gave up 0 bases, with 12 bases separating them. The CDR3 region has the DNA TGTGCCTGGATAAACGGAGGAATGAACACTGAAGCTTTCTTG. It yields the protein CAWINGGMNTEAFL.

This rearrangement joins TRBV2 to TRBJ1-2, with TRBD1 matching 7 bases. Germline trimming cut 6 bases from V and 3 bases from J; bases unmatched to any gene: 10. The CDR3 has 15 residues. Germline loops: CDR1 SNHLY, CDR2 FYNNEI. DNA of the CDR3: TGTGCCAGCAGGGTGACAGGGCCCCATTACTATGGCTACACCTTC. Its protein product is CASRVTGPHYYGYTF.

Sample share makes this clonotype medium-sized. V and J are TRBV15 and TRBJ2-1; 10 bases map to TRBD2. V lost 4 bases, J lost 0 bases, and 3 bases stayed unmatched. In germline, CDR1 is LNHNV, CDR2 YYDKDF (reference sequence). This CDR3 has 16 residues. This CDR3 is CATSIPSGSSYNEQFF. Written as DNA, the CDR3 is TGTGCCACCAGCATACCTAGCGGGAGCTCCTACAATGAGCAGTTCTTC.

With regard to this clonotype: Relative to the germline gene, one junction end is altered; a read error may explain this. V usage is TRBV7-9 and J usage is TRBJ2-7; 7 nucleotides align to TRBD2. CDR1 is SEHNR, CDR2 FQNEAQ, per germline (reference sequence). There are 13 residues in the CDR3. The DNA for the CDR3 is TGTGCCGGCAGCTTGGGAGGGAACAACGAGTGGTACTTC. Translated, it gives CAGSLGGNNEWYF. Full variable domain (rest looked up from reference TRBV7-9 and TRBJ2-7): DTGVSQNPRHKITKRGQNVTFRCDPISEHNRLYWYRQTLGQGPEFLTYFQNEAQLEKSRLLSDRFSAERPKGSFSTLEIQRTEQGDSAMYLCAGSLGGNNEWYFGPGTRLTVT.

This clonotype appeared a single time. V is TRBV20-1 and J is TRBJ2-5; either TRBD1 or TRBD2 may supply D (5 bases each). The CDR3 covers 12 residues. V was pared by 1 base and J by 7 bases, with 10 bases between. Germline CDR1 reads DFQATT; CDR2 reads SNEGSKA (reference sequence). CDR3 in DNA: TGCAGTGCTAGAGTGGGGGATGGGACCCAGTACTTC. It translates to CSARVGDGTQYF.